The rows below give T cell receptor beta chains drawn from one sample of a study of cytomegalovirus exposure and HLA in healthy donors. The method was immunoSEQ multiplex PCR; TCRdb's version includes in-frame clones alone and lacks a portion of them. The table includes about 140,000 clones, 70% to 75% detected once. Sequencing was carried out using PBMCs. Source of these receptors: a woman in her 30s in good health and CMV-seronegative. Both conserved end residues are trimmed from each CDR3.

>TRBV11-2|TRBJ1-6
ASSSGTYNSPLH
>TRBV6-5|.
ASSYSAGRSYEQY
>TRBV2|TRBJ1-4
ASSSAEEKLF
>TRBV7-6|TRBJ2-2
ASSLYRAAGELF
>TRBV28|TRBJ2-2
ASSQTGTGELF
>TRBV28|TRBJ1-4
ASSWGTVPNEKLF
>TRBV28|TRBJ2-1
ASISVRGPYNEQF
>TRBV6-1|TRBJ1-6
ASKAGVNSPLH
>TRBV29-1|TRBJ1-2
SVQKSDYGYT
>TRBV30|TRBJ1-1
SCDRGVTEAF
>TRBV11-2|TRBJ1-4
ASSLRGYLGEKLF
>TRBV7-9|TRBJ1-5
ASSSGTGRRGNQPQH
>TRBV18|TRBJ1-1
ASSPVAGGVGNTEAF
>TRBV5-1|TRBJ2-1
ASSPRDGGADEQF
>TRBV6-1|TRBJ1-1
ASSVGARGNTEAF
>TRBV7-2|TRBJ1-1
ASSTQGNTEAF
>TRBV12-5|TRBJ1-1
ASGLDVAWPPGDTEAF
>TRBV7-3|TRBJ2-5
ASSLLGGSQETQY
>TRBV23-1|TRBJ2-7
ASSQSTLDRDSYEQY
>TRBV10-3|TRBJ1-2
AISEGGTGARYGYT
>TRBV13|TRBJ2-2
ASSFYGRVHTGELF